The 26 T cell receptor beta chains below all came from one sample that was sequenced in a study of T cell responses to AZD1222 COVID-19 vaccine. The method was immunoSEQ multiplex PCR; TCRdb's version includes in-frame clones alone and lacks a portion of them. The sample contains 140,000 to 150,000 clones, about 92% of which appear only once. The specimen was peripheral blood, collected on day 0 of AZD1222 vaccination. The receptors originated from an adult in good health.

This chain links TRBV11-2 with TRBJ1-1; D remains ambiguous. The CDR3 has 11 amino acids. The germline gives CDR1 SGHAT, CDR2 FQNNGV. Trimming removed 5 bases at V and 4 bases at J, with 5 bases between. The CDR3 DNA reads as TGTGCCAGCAGCAGGACCACTGAAGCTTTCTTT. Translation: CASSRTTEAFF. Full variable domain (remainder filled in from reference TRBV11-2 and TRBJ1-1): EAGVAQSPRYKIIEKRQSVAFWCNPISGHATLYWYQQILGQGPKLLIQFQNNGVVDDSQLPKDRFSAERLKGVDSTLKIQPAKLEDSAVYLCASSRTTEAFFGQGTRLTVV.

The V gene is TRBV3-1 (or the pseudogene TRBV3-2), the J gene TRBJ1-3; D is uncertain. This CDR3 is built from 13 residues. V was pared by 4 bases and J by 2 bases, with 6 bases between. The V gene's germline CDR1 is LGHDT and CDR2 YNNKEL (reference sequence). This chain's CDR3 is CASSLNTGNTIYF. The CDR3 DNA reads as TGTGCCAGCAGCCTTAACACTGGAAACACCATATATTTT.

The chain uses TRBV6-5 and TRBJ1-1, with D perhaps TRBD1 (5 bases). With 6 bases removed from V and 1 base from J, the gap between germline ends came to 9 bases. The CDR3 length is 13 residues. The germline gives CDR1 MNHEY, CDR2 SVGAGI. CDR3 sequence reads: CASSRGQNTEAFF. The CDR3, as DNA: TGTGCCAGCAGCCGAGGACAGAACACTGAAGCTTTCTTT.

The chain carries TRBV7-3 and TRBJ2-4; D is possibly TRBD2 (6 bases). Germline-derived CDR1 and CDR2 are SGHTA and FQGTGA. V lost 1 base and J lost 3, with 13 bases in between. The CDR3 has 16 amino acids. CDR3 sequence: CASSLSAGPDKNIQYF. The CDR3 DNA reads TGTGCCAGCAGCTTAAGTGCGGGGCCGGACAAAAACATTCAGTACTTC. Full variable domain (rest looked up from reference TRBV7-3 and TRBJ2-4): GAGVSQTPSNKVTEKGKYVELRCDPISGHTALYWYRQSLGQGPEFLIYFQGTGAADDSGLPNDRFFAVRPEGSVSTLKIQRTERGDSAVYLCASSLSAGPDKNIQYFGAGTRLSVL.

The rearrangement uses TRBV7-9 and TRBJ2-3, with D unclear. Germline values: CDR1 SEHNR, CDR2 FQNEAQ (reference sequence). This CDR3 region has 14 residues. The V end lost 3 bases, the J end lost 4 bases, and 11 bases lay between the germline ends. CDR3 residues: CASSFFEVPDTQYF. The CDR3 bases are TGTGCCAGCAGCTTTTTCGAGGTTCCAGATACGCAGTATTTT.

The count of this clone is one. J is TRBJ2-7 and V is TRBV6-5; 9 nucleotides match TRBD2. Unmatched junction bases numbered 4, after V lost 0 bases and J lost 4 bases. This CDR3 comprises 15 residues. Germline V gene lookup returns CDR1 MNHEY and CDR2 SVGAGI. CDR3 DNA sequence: TGTGCCAGCAGTTACTCGTCACTAGCGGGTTACGAGCAGTACTTC. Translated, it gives CASSYSSLAGYEQYF.

The DNA for the CDR3 is TGTGCCATCAGTGAACTCGTAGGTTTGGCTTTCTTT. The encoded protein is CAISELVGLAFF. The J gene is TRBJ1-1, the V gene TRBV10-3; D remains unclear. This CDR3 is built from 12 residues. CDR1 is ENHRY, CDR2 SYGVKD, per germline. Trimming left V 3 bases short and J 11 bases short, with 13 bases between.

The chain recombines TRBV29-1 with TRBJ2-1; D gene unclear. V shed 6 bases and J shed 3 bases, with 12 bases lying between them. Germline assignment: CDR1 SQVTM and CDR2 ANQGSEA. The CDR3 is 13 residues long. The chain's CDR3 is CSVTKMNYNEQFF. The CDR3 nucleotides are TGCAGCGTGACGAAAATGAACTACAATGAGCAGTTCTTC.

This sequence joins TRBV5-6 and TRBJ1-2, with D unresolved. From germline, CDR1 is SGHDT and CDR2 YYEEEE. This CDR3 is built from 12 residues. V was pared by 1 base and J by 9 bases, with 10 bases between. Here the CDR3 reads CASSLMTSRYTF. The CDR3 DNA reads TGTGCCAGCAGCTTGATGACAAGCCGCTACACCTTC.

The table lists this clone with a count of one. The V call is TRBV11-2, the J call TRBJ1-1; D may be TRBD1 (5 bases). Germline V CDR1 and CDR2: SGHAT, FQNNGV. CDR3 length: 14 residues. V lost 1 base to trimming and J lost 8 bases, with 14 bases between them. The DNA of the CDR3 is TGTGCCAGCAGCTTAGCCTCCGGGGGGGGAGAAGCTTTCTTT. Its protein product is CASSLASGGGEAFF.

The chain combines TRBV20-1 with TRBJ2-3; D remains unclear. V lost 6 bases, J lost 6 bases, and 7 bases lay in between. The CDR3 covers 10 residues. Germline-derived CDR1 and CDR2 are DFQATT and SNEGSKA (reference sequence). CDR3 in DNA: TGCAGTGCCGACCTCGATACGCAGTATTTT. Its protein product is CSADLDTQYF.

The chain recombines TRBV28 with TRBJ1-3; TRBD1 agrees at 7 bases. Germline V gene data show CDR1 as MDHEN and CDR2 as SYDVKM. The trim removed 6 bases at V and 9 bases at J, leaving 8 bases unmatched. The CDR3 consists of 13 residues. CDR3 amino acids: CASRTGQVGTIYF. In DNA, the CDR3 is TGTGCCAGCAGGACAGGGCAGGTTGGCACCATATATTTT.

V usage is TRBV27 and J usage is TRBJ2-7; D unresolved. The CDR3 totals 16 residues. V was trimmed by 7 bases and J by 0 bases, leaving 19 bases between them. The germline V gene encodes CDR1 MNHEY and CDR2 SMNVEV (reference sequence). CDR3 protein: CASKWQAGGYSYEQYF. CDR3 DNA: TGTGCCAGCAAATGGCAAGCCGGTGGGTACTCCTACGAGCAGTACTTC.

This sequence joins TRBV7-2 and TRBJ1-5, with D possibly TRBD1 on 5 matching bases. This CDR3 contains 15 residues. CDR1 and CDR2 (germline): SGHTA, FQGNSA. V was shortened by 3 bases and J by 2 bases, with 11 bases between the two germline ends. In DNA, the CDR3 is TGTGCCAGCAGCTTTCAGGGAATTGGCAATCAGCCCCAGCATTTT. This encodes CASSFQGIGNQPQHF.

DNA for the CDR3: TGTGCCAGCAGCCCCTTTGGCGGGGGTATGAATGAGCAGTTCTTC. Its protein is CASSPFGGGMNEQFF. The rearrangement joins TRBV6-5 to TRBJ2-1; 7 nucleotides match TRBD2. The ends lost 6 bases at V and 7 bases at J; junction bases unmatched: 12. The germline CDR1 and CDR2 sequences are MNHEY and SVGAGI. This CDR3 has 15 amino acids.

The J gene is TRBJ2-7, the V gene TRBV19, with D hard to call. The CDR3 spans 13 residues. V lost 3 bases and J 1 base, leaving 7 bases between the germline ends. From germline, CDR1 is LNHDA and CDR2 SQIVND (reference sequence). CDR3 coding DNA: TGTGCCAGTAGTATCCACGGTTCCTACGAGCAGTACTTC. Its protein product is CASSIHGSYEQYF.

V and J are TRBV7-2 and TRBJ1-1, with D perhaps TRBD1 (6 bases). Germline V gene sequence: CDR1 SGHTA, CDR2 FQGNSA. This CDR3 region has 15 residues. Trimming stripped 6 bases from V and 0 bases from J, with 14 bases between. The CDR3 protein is CASRLRTVMNTEAFF. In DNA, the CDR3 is TGTGCCAGCAGGCTGCGGACAGTTATGAACACTGAAGCTTTCTTT.

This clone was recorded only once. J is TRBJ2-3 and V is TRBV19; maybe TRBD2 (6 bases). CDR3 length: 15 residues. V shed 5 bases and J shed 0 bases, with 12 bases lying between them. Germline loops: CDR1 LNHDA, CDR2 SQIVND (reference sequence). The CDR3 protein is CASSDGGSSTDTQYF. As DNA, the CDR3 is TGTGCCAGTAGTGACGGGGGAAGTAGCACAGATACGCAGTATTTT. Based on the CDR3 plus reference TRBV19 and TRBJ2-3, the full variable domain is DGGITQSPKYLFRKEGQNVTLSCEQNLNHDAMYWYRQDPGQGLRLIYYSQIVNDFQKGDIAEGYSVSREKKESFPLTVTSAQKNPTAFYLCASSDGGSSTDTQYFGPGTRLTVL.

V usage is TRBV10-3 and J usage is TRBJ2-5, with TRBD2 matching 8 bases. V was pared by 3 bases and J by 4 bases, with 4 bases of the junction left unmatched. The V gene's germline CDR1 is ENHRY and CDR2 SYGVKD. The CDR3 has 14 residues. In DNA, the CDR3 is TGTGCCATCAGTGACGGGAGGGAGGGAGAGACCCAGTACTTC. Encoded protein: CAISDGREGETQYF.

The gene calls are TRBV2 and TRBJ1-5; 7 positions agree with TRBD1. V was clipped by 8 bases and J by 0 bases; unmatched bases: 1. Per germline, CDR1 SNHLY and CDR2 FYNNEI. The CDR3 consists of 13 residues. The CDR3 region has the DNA TGTGCCAGCGGACAGGATAGCAATCAGCCCCAGCATTTT. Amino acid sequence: CASGQDSNQPQHF.

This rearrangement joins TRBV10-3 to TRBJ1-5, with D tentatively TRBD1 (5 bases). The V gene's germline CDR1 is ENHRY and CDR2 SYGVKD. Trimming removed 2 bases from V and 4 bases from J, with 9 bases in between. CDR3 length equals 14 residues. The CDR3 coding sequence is TGTGCCATCAGTGAGCCGGGGGTGAATCAGCCCCAGCATTTT. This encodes CAISEPGVNQPQHF.

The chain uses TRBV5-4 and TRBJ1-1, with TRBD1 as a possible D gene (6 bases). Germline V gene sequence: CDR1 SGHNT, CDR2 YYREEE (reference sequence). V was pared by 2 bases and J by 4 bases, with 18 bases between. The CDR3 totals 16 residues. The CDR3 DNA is TGTGCCAGCAGCTTTATAGGATCGGGGGGCGCCACTGAAGCTTTCTTT. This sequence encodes CASSFIGSGGATEAFF.

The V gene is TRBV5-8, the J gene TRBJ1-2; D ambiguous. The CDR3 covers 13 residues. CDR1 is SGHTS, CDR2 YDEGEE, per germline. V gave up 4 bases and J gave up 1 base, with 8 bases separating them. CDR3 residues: CASSLLSNYGYTF. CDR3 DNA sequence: TGTGCCAGCAGCCTCCTCAGTAACTATGGCTACACCTTC. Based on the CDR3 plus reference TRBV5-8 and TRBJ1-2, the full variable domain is EAGVTQSPTHLIKTRGQQATLRCSPISGHTSVYWYQQALGLGLQFLLWYDEGEERNRGNFPPRFSGRQFPNYSSELNVNALELEDSALYLCASSLLSNYGYTFGSGTRLTVV.

The CDR3 loop is CASSSTRLAGNLYNEQFF. The CDR3 DNA reads TGTGCCAGCAGCTCAACCAGACTAGCGGGGAACCTATACAATGAGCAGTTCTTC. This chain connects TRBV7-9 to TRBJ2-1; 11 positions agree with TRBD2. Germline-derived CDR1 and CDR2 are SEHNR and FQNEAQ (reference sequence). V was pared by 4 bases and J by 4 bases, with 12 bases of the junction left unmatched. The CDR3 length is 18 residues. The complete variable domain, with remaining parts taken from reference TRBV7-9 and TRBJ2-1, reads DTGVSQNPRHKITKRGQNVTFRCDPISEHNRLYWYRQTLGQGPEFLTYFQNEAQLEKSRLLSDRFSAERPKGSFSTLEIQRTEQGDSAMYLCASSSTRLAGNLYNEQFFGPGTRLTVL.

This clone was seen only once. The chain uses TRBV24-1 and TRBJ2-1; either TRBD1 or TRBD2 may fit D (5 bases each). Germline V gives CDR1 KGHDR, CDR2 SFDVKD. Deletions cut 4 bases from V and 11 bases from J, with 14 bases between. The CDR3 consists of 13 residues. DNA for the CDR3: TGTGCCACCAGTGACTCGGGACGTCGGAAGCAGTTCTTC. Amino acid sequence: CATSDSGRRKQFF.

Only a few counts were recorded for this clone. Here the CDR3 DNA reads TGTGCCAGCAGTTTAACTCAGGGCCAGGGCACTGAAGCTTTCTTT. Translation: CASSLTQGQGTEAFF. This sequence joins TRBV28 and TRBJ1-1; D might be TRBD1 (5 bases). Germline V gives CDR1 MDHEN, CDR2 SYDVKM. The V end lost 2 bases, the J end lost 4 bases, and 14 bases lay between the germline ends. The CDR3 extends over 15 amino acids.